This is a list of T cell receptor beta chains from one sample in a study of Graves' ophthalmopathy and Graves' hyperthyroidism. A single record per CDR3 protein comes from TCRdb applying MiXCR to the multiplex PCR reads. There are around 1,200,000 distinct CDR3 sequences in the sample; less than 45% occur only once, and 8.5% to 14% lies in the top ten. The sequenced material came from peripheral blood or thyroid tissue (not recorded which). These receptors originate from an adult man with Graves' hyperthyroidism. Each CDR3 is given without its conserved first and last residue.

v_call | cdr3_length | cdr3_aa
TRBV7-9 | 12 | ASSLAGVSYEQY
TRBV20-1 | 10 | SARTGLGPLH
TRBV29-1 | 11 | SGSGSRTGELF
TRBV6-1 | 13 | ASRPTGPLWETQY
TRBV15 | 14 | ATSRDLQGRYSPLH
TRBV19 | 12 | ASSKGLAGEEQY
TRBV6-6 | 11 | ASSYAGPLEAF
TRBV20-1 | 8 | SARFPEAF
TRBV7-6 | 11 | ASRDPSSYEQY
TRBV7-9 | 13 | ASSSQGSGNTEAF
TRBV7-2 | 14 | ASSWTGYGSNQPQH
TRBV14 | 12 | ASSQERTRREQY
TRBV29-1 | 9 | SVDGGNTVY
TRBV2 | 12 | ASRLEGGGTEAF
TRBV19 | 14 | ASSIDWQGQYNEQF
TRBV19 | 12 | AGSETGGLTEAF
TRBV20-1 | 11 | SAGQGFSYEQY
TRBV7-3 | 12 | ASSLDYRTDTQY
TRBV9 | 12 | ASSVLALAETQY
TRBV7-8 | 11 | ASSTGRGAYEH
TRBV7-9 | 14 | ASSYLRTRGSYEQY
TRBV7-9 | 13 | ASSSRRQGSTEAF
TRBV6-2/TRBV6-3 | 10 | ASSVQRSEAF
TRBV7-6 | 11 | ASSLVEGTELF
TRBV29-1 | 10 | SVGVGAETQY
TRBV2 | 12 | ASSPTALNEKLF
TRBV11-2 | 14 | ASSLDSGLVIYEQH
TRBV2 | 9 | ASSERDVAF
TRBV16 | 13 | ASSQQQGRNYGYT
TRBV29-1 | 11 | SVERGSNQPQH
TRBV15 | 14 | ATSNGTGVFGYGYT
TRBV20-1 | 10 | SAIIGGEKLF
TRBV12-3/TRBV12-4 | 12 | ASSLASMNTEAF
TRBV25-1 | 14 | ASSEGDSSGANVLT
TRBV5-6 | 14 | ASSLGQASPYGSLH
TRBV6-5 | 11 | ASRQGAGYGYT
TRBV29-1 | 10 | SLGPINYEQY
TRBV2 | 15 | ARAQPTSTVPDYEQY
TRBV7-8 | 12 | ASSQSGGGETQY
TRBV24-1 | 13 | ATSLSGQGQETQY
TRBV5-1 | 14 | ASSDEGLAGGYEQY
TRBV25-1 | 14 | ASSDPTGSGANVLT
TRBV30 | 9 | AWRGGTEAF
TRBV12-3/TRBV12-4 | 13 | ASSSVTGFGETQY
TRBV10-2 | 15 | ASSDPRGGMNGSPLH
TRBV28 | 15 | ASRPGQGLMYQETQY
TRBV7-6 | 14 | ASSWGGGDYYNEQF
TRBV7-2 | 14 | ASSLVGSGRGKTQY